This T cell receptor beta chain came from a study of shared clonotypes between healthy human individuals. The germline gives CDR1 SGHRS, CDR2 YFSETQ. Trimming removed 4 bases from V and 2 bases from J; junction bases left unmatched: 4. This CDR3 region has 16 residues. Some clones are missing from TCRdb's copy, which holds only in-frame ones; the method was immunoSEQ multiplex PCR. The data contain around 1 million clones, over 60% of them singletons. This sequence was found in a man aged 18 to 29 in good health. The chain has TRBV5-1 and TRBJ2-3, with 13 bases fitting TRBD2. Material for sequencing was memory CD4+ T cells sorted from blood. Specified subset: CD45RA-negative fraction. DNA of the CDR3: TGCGCCAGCAGCAAGGGGACTAGCGGGGTCACAGATACGCAGTATTTT. It encodes CASSKGTSGVTDTQYF.